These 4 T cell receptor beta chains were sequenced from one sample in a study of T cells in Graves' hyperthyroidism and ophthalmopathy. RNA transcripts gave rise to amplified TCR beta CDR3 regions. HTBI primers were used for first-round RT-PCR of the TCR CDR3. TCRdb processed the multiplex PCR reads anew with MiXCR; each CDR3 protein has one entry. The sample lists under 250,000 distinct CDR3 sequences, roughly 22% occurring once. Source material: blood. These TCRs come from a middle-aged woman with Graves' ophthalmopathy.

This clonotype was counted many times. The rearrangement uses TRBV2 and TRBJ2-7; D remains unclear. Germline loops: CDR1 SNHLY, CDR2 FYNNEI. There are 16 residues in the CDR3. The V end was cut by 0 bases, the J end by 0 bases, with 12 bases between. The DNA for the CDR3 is TGTGCCAGCAGTGAAGCGCTTCGGCTATCCTCCTACGAGCAGTACTTC. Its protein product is CASSEALRLSSYEQYF.

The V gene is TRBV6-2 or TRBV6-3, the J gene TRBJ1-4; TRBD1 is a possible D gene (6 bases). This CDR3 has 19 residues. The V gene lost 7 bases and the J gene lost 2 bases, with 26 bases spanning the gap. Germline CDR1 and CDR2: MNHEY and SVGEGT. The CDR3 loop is CASTNGKQGNDATNEKLFF. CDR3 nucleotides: TGTGCCAGCACCAACGGAAAACAGGGCAATGACGCGACTAATGAAAAACTGTTTTTT.

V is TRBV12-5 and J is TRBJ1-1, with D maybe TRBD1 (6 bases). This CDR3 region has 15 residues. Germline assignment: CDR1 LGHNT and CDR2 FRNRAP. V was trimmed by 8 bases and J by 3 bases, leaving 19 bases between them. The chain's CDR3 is CASLLGGGTHTEAFF. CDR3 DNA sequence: TGTGCTAGTCTATTGGGAGGGGGGACCCACACTGAAGCTTTCTTT.

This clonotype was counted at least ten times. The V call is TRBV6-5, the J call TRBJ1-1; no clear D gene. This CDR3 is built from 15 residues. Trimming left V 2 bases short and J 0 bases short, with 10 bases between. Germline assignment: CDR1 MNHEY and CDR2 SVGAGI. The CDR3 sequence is CASSYPVAMNTEAFF. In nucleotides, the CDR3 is TGTGCCAGCAGTTACCCCGTGGCTATGAACACTGAAGCTTTCTTT.